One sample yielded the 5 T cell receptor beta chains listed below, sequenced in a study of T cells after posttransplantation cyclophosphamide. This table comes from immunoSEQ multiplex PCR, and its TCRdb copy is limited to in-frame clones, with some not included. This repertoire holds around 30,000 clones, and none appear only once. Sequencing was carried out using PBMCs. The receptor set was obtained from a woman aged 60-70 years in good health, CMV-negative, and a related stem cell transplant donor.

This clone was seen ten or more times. The CDR3 DNA follows: TGTGCCAGCAGTTTACCAGGACAGGGATCGGATTACAATGAGCAGTTCTTC. Its protein is CASSLPGQGSDYNEQFF. The chain is built from TRBV12-3 or TRBV12-4 and TRBJ2-1; TRBD1 agrees at 8 bases. CDR3 length: 17 residues. Trimming removed 2 bases from V and 4 bases from J; junction bases left unmatched: 10.

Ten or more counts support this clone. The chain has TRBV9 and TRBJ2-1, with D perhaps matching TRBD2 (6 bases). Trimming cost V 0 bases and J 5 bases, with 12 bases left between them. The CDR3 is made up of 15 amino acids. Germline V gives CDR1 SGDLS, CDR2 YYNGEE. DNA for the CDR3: TGTGCCAGCAGCGTAGTCGGGACTGGAAACAATGAGCAGTTCTTC. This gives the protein CASSVVGTGNNEQFF. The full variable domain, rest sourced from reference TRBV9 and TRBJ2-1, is DSGVTQTPKHLITATGQRVTLRCSPRSGDLSVYWYQQSLDQGLQFLIQYYNGEERAKGNILERFSAQQFPDLHSELNLSSLELGDSALYFCASSVVGTGNNEQFFGPGTRLTVL.

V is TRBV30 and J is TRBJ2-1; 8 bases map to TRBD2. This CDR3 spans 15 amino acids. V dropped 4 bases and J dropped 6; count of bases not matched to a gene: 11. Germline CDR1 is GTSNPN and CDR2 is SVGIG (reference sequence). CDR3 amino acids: CAWIGAGVGFNEQFF. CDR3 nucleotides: TGTGCCTGGATCGGAGCGGGAGTGGGATTCAATGAGCAGTTCTTC.

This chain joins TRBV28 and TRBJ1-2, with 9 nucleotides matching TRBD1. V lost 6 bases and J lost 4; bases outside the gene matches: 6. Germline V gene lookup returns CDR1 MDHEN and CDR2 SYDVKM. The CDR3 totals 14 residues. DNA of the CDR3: TGTGCCAGCAGGACTCAACAGGGGGCCTATGGCTACACCTTC. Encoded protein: CASRTQQGAYGYTF.

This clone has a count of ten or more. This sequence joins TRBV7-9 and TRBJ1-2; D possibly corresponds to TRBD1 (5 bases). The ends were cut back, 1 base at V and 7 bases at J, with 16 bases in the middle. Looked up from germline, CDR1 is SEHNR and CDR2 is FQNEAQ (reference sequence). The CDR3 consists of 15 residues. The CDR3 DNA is TGTGCCAGCAGCTTAGACGGGCCCAGGGAGGGTGGCTACACCTTC. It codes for CASSLDGPREGGYTF.